These T cell receptor beta chains were read from a single sample in a study of shared clonotypes between healthy human individuals. Clones were sequenced by immunoSEQ multiplex PCR, and TCRdb holds only the in-frame ones, with some missing. The table shows 2 million to 2.5 million clones, with approximately 94% occurring only once. Source material: naive CD4+ T cells sorted from blood. These receptor sequences come from a man aged 18 to 29 in good health. Both conserved end residues are part of each CDR3. The D gene is left open where the match is weak. Clone size is stated in some rows and not others, as once, few, many or a class when expanded.

V	size	D	J	DNA	CDR3
TRBV7-6	once	NA	TRBJ1-5	TGTGCCAGCAGCGAACGGGGGCGAGATCAGCCCCAGCATTTT	CASSERGRDQPQHF
TRBV30	once	TRBD2	TRBJ2-3	TGTGCCTGGAGTACGGCGGGAGCCAGCACAGATACGCAGTATTTT	CAWSTAGASTDTQYF
TRBV6-5	NA	NA	TRBJ2-7	TGTGCCAGCAGTTACTCGATCGGGGACTCGTACGAGCAGTACTTC	CASSYSIGDSYEQYF
TRBV5-6	NA	NA	TRBJ1-3	TGTGCCAGCAGCTTGGTAGGGGTTGGAAACACCATATATTTT	CASSLVGVGNTIYF
TRBV4-1	NA	NA	TRBJ2-2	TGCGCCAGCAGCCACACCCGGGCCCAGAGTCCCGGGGAGCTGTTTTTT	CASSHTRAQSPGELFF
TRBV6-4	NA	NA	TRBJ1-5	TGTGCCAGCAGTGTACAGGGAGGGCAGCCCCAGCATTTT	CASSVQGGQPQHF
TRBV9	NA	TRBD1	TRBJ1-2	TGTGCCAGCAGCGATGTAGGACAGGGGCTAGCTGGCTACACCTTC	CASSDVGQGLAGYTF
TRBV6-1	NA	NA	TRBJ2-2	TGTGCCAGCACCCCAACGGGCCTAGCCGGGGAGCTGTTTTTT	CASTPTGLAGELFF
TRBV6-5	NA	NA	TRBJ1-1	TGTGCCACCAGCCTTCTCCTGAACACTGAAGCTTTCTTT	CATSLLLNTEAFF
TRBV18	NA	NA	TRBJ2-2	TGTGCCAGCTCACCAGGGAGGACCGGGGAGCTGTTTTTT	CASSPGRTGELFF
TRBV2	NA	NA	TRBJ2-3	TGTGCCAGCACCGGCCCAGGGCCCACAGATACGCAGTATTTT	CASTGPGPTDTQYF
TRBV28	NA	TRBD1	TRBJ2-7	TGTGCCAGCAGTTTCCCGACCGGGACAGGGAGCTACGAGCAGTACTTC	CASSFPTGTGSYEQYF
TRBV29-1	NA	NA	TRBJ2-3	TGCAGCGTTGGCGACGGAGATACGCAGTATTTT	CSVGDGDTQYF
TRBV7-9	NA	NA	TRBJ2-5	TGTGCCAGCAGCACCGGGACACATCAAGAGACCCAGTACTTC	CASSTGTHQETQYF
TRBV18	NA	TRBD1	TRBJ1-1	TGTGCCAGCTCACCGGGACAGGGGGCGTTCGCTTTCTTT	CASSPGQGAFAFF
TRBV7-2	NA	NA	TRBJ1-1	TGTGCCAGCAGCGATTACGGGACAATGAACACTGAAGCTTTCTTT	CASSDYGTMNTEAFF
TRBV5-1	NA	TRBD2	TRBJ2-7	TGCGCCAGCAGCTTGTATCCTAGCGGCACCTACGAGCAGTACTTC	CASSLYPSGTYEQYF
TRBV10-1	NA	TRBD2	TRBJ2-1	TGCGCCAGCAGTGAGTATAGCGGGATACCCTACAATGAGCAGTTCTTC	CASSEYSGIPYNEQFF
TRBV18	NA	NA	TRBJ1-1	TGTGCCAGCTCACCTGCCGGCGGGGCTGAAGCTTTCTTT	CASSPAGGAEAFF
TRBV7-9	NA	TRBD1	TRBJ2-7	TGTGCCATCCAGACAGGGGGTGAAGGCTACGAGCAGTACTTC	CAIQTGGEGYEQYF
TRBV5-1	NA	TRBD1	TRBJ2-3	TGCGCCAGCAGCTCCAACCTCCGGACAGGGGGTAGCACAGATACGCAGTATTTT	CASSSNLRTGGSTDTQYF
TRBV5-1	once	TRBD2	TRBJ2-2	TGCGCCAGCTGCCGACTAGCGATCAACACCGGGGAGCTGTTTTTT	CASCRLAINTGELFF
TRBV11-2	NA	TRBD1	TRBJ1-2	TGTGCCAGCAGCCTAACAGGGGTCTCGGGAGGCTACACCTTC	CASSLTGVSGGYTF
TRBV18	NA	NA	TRBJ1-4	TGTGCCAGCTCACTACAGGGATTTAATGAAAAACTGTTTTTT	CASSLQGFNEKLFF
TRBV6-5	NA	TRBD1	TRBJ1-1	TGTGCCAGTCGACAGGGGAGGAACACTGAAGCTTTCTTT	CASRQGRNTEAFF
TRBV2	NA	NA	TRBJ2-6	TGTGCCAGCAGTGCCCCAGGGATGGTCGGGGCCAACGTCCTGACTTTC	CASSAPGMVGANVLTF
TRBV30	NA	TRBD2	TRBJ2-7	TGTGCCTGGAGCGGGACTAGCGGAAGCTCCTACGAGCAGTACTTC	CAWSGTSGSSYEQYF
TRBV27	NA	TRBD1	TRBJ2-3	TGTGCCAGCAGTCGACTTGACAGGGGAGCAGATACGCAGTATTTT	CASSRLDRGADTQYF
TRBV12-2	NA	NA	TRBJ1-5	TGTGCAAGTCGCCCCGTTGGGCTCCAGCATTTT	CASRPVGLQHF
TRBV25-1	NA	NA	TRBJ1-2	TGTGCCAGCAGTTTTGGGGGGGTCCGTGGCTACACCTTC	CASSFGGVRGYTF
TRBV28	NA	NA	TRBJ1-5	TGTGCCAGCAGTTATCGCGTGGGTGGTCCGGACAATCAGCCCCAGCATTTT	CASSYRVGGPDNQPQHF
TRBV10-3	once	NA	TRBJ2-7	TGTGCCATCAGTGAGGCCCCCCCGGGGACGAGCTCCTACGAGCAGTACTTC	CAISEAPPGTSSYEQYF
TRBV6-5	once	NA	TRBJ1-4	TGTGCCAGCAGAGGTACGGGTAATGAAAAACTGTTTTTT	CASRGTGNEKLFF
TRBV28	NA	TRBD2	TRBJ2-2	TGTGCCAGCAGGGGACTAGCGGGGGGCCCGAACACCGGGGAGCTGTTTTTT	CASRGLAGGPNTGELFF
TRBV19	NA	TRBD1	TRBJ1-2	TGTGCCAGTAGTGGGGCACAGGGGATTAACTATGGCTACACCTTC	CASSGAQGINYGYTF
TRBV27	NA	TRBD1	TRBJ2-7	TGTGCCAGCAGTTCCCCGGGACAGGGTAAATACGAGCAGTACTTC	CASSSPGQGKYEQYF
TRBV20-1	once	NA	TRBJ1-2	TGCAGTGCTAGAGAAGATTATGGCTACACCTTC	CSAREDYGYTF
TRBV19	NA	TRBD2	TRBJ2-5	TGTGCCAGTAGTATCTCTAGCGGGAGCGAGACCCAGTACTTC	CASSISSGSETQYF
TRBV28	NA	TRBD1	TRBJ1-6	TGTGCCGCCGCCCGGGGACAGGGTCTTTATAATTCACCCCTCCACTTT	CAAARGQGLYNSPLHF
TRBV19	NA	NA	TRBJ1-5	TGTGCCAGTAGTATGGGGCCCACGGTGGGTCAGCCCCAGCATTTT	CASSMGPTVGQPQHF
TRBV9	NA	NA	TRBJ2-5	TGTGCCAGCAGCCCAAGAGGCGATACGGAGACCCAGTACTTC	CASSPRGDTETQYF
TRBV10-1	NA	NA	TRBJ2-3	TGCGCCAGCAGTGAGTCGAAGGGGTCTGGGGATACGCAGTATTTT	CASSESKGSGDTQYF
TRBV2	NA	TRBD1	TRBJ1-4	TGTGCGAGCTCAGGGGGCCGACTGTTTTTT	CASSGGRLFF
TRBV4-1	NA	NA	TRBJ2-5	TGCGCCAGCAGCCAAGATCCGGGAGAGACCCAGTACTTC	CASSQDPGETQYF
TRBV6-1	NA	TRBD1	TRBJ1-2	TGTGCCAGCAGTGGAACCTCGACAGGGAACTATGGCTACACCTTC	CASSGTSTGNYGYTF
TRBV2	NA	NA	TRBJ1-2	TGTGCCAGCAGTCCTCACGATAACTATGGCTACACCTTC	CASSPHDNYGYTF
TRBV10-3	NA	NA	TRBJ1-1	TGTGCCATCCAATCCGAAGGGAACACTGAAGCTTTCTTT	CAIQSEGNTEAFF
TRBV19	NA	NA	TRBJ1-5	TGTGCCAGTACGGGGGGGTTGAGCAATCAGCCCCAGCATTTT	CASTGGLSNQPQHF
TRBV2	NA	TRBD2	TRBJ2-5	TGTGCCAGCAGACAAAGTTGGCTAGCGGGAGGGGAGACCCAGTACTTC	CASRQSWLAGGETQYF